The rows below give T cell receptor beta chains drawn from one sample of a study of vaccination and CD4 T cells after COVID-19. Using its own MiXCR run on the PCR reads, TCRdb lists one record per CDR3 protein. This table has 20,000 to 25,000 distinct CDR3 sequences, around 53% appearing once. Material: CD4+ T cells from blood, obtained before SARS-CoV-2 vaccination. The origin of the receptors is a human donor who had recovered from COVID-19. Each CDR3 is given with its conserved first and last residue. D genes are given only for firm matches. Not all rows give a size; the values are once, few, many and, for expanded clones, a class.

D,size,J,V,CDR3,DNA
.,.,TRBJ1-2,TRBV2,CASSAESGGGYTF,TGTGCCAGCAGTGCGGAGTCGGGGGGAGGCTACACCTTC
.,few,TRBJ2-5,TRBV20-1,CSARVGQETQYF,TGCAGTGCTAGAGTCGGACAAGAGACCCAGTACTTC
.,.,TRBJ2-1,TRBV24-1,CATAAAGTGDNEQFF,TGTGCCACCGCAGCTGCCGGGACTGGGGACAATGAGCAGTTCTTC
.,.,TRBJ2-5,TRBV10-3,CAIGARQETQYF,TGTGCCATCGGGGCTCGGCAAGAGACCCAGTACTTC
.,.,TRBJ1-1,TRBV11-1,CASSLGPQREAFF,TGTGCCAGCAGCTTAGGGCCTCAACGAGAAGCTTTCTTT
.,.,TRBJ2-5,TRBV6-1,CASRQFSRMKETQYF,TGTGCCAGCAGACAATTCTCGAGGATGAAAGAGACCCAGTACTTC
TRBD1,.,TRBJ1-1,TRBV24-1,CATSFDAGGEAFF,TGTGCCACCAGTTTCGATGCAGGGGGTGAAGCTTTCTTT
.,.,TRBJ1-6,TRBV6-5,CASSYLGGSSYNSPLHF,TGTGCCAGCAGTTACCTAGGGGGTAGCTCCTATAATTCACCCCTCCACTTT
.,.,TRBJ2-7,TRBV29-1,CSVSDTSYEQYF,TGCAGCGTCTCCGACACCTCCTACGAGCAGTACTTC
TRBD2,.,TRBJ2-3,TRBV15,CVTTVAGVTDTQYF,TGTGTCACAACCGTAGCGGGAGTGACAGATACGCAGTATTTT
TRBD1,.,TRBJ1-2,TRBV2,CASRASGTGANGYTF,TGTGCCAGCAGAGCCTCGGGGACAGGGGCGAATGGCTACACCTTC
TRBD2,.,TRBJ2-1,TRBV4-1,CASSPPSGRALEQFF,TGCGCCAGCAGCCCCCCTAGCGGGAGGGCCCTTGAGCAGTTCTTC
.,few,TRBJ2-3,TRBV11-2,CASSLAGGTDTQYF,TGTGCCAGCAGCTTAGCCGGCGGCACAGATACGCAGTATTTT
TRBD2,.,TRBJ2-1,TRBV5-4,CASSLYRGEAYNEQFF,TGTGCCAGCAGCTTGTACCGGGGGGAGGCCTACAATGAGCAGTTCTTC
TRBD2,.,TRBJ2-3,TRBV19,CASSMAGGGTDTQYF,TGTGCCAGTAGTATGGCGGGAGGAGGAACAGATACGCAGTATTTT
TRBD2,.,TRBJ2-3,TRBV20-1,CSARGGLAGVTDTQYF,TGCAGTGCTAGAGGGGGACTAGCGGGAGTTACGGATACGCAGTATTTT
TRBD2,.,TRBJ2-2,TRBV19,CASKVGTSRGTGELFF,TGTGCCAGCAAAGTAGGGACTAGCCGGGGCACCGGGGAGCTGTTTTTT
TRBD1,few,TRBJ1-4,TRBV20-1,CSARDATGNEKLFF,TGCAGTGCTAGAGACGCGACAGGGAATGAAAAACTGTTTTTT
.,.,TRBJ2-7,TRBV5-4,CASSSRLGVSLEQYF,TGTGCCAGCAGCTCGAGACTAGGGGTCTCCCTAGAGCAGTACTTC
.,few,TRBJ2-1,TRBV7-8,CASSPLTQPRQFF,TGTGCCAGCAGCCCCTTGACCCAACCGCGGCAGTTCTTC
TRBD1,few,TRBJ1-4,TRBV15,CATSGTPGGFEKLFF,TGTGCCACCAGCGGGACCCCAGGGGGATTTGAAAAACTGTTTTTT
TRBD1,.,TRBJ2-5,TRBV20-1,CSANRGQETQYF,TGCAGTGCTAACAGGGGGCAAGAGACCCAGTACTTC
TRBD2,.,TRBJ2-7,TRBV6-1,CASRLAEDYEQYF,TGTGCCAGCCGTCTAGCGGAGGACTACGAGCAGTACTTC
.,once,TRBJ2-3,TRBV28,CASSRYEGTDTQYF,TGTGCCAGCAGCCGATATGAGGGCACAGATACGCAGTATTTT
.,.,TRBJ2-2,TRBV2,CASSRGTSGELFF,TGTGCCAGCAGTAGGGGGACTTCCGGGGAGCTGTTTTTT
.,few,TRBJ2-1,TRBV6-2/TRBV6-3,CASSYSTNEQFF,TGTGCCAGCAGTTATTCAACCAATGAGCAGTTCTTC
TRBD1,few,TRBJ1-5,TRBV24-1,CATAGTGYPSNQPQHF,TGTGCCACTGCCGGGACAGGGTATCCTAGCAATCAGCCCCAGCATTTT
TRBD2,.,TRBJ2-5,TRBV27,CASTRGGGRKETQYF,TGTGCCAGCACTCGGGGTGGCGGGAGAAAAGAGACCCAGTACTTC
.,once,TRBJ1-2,TRBV18,CASSPMEGRANYGYTF,TGTGCCAGCTCACCGATGGAGGGGCGCGCTAACTATGGCTACACCTTC
TRBD2,.,TRBJ2-5,TRBV20-1,CSAGTSGRAQETQYF,TGCAGTGCTGGTACTAGCGGGAGGGCCCAAGAGACCCAGTACTTC
.,.,TRBJ2-1,TRBV28,CASPPQGYRSYNEQFF,TGTGCCAGCCCCCCGCAGGGGTATCGTTCCTACAATGAGCAGTTCTTC
.,.,TRBJ2-7,TRBV4-1,CASSRVGYEQYF,TGCGCCAGCAGCCGTGTAGGTTACGAGCAGTACTTC
.,.,TRBJ1-2,TRBV2,CASREWGSYGYTF,TGTGCCAGCAGAGAATGGGGCAGCTATGGCTACACCTTC
TRBD2,.,TRBJ2-2,TRBV7-3,CASSWGLAGGELFF,TGTGCCAGCAGCTGGGGACTAGCTGGCGGGGAGCTGTTTTTT
TRBD2,few,TRBJ2-1,TRBV20-1,CSTLKREVSYNEQFF,TGCAGTACCCTAAAGCGGGAGGTTTCCTACAATGAGCAGTTCTTC
.,few,TRBJ1-1,TRBV30,CAWSLRAEAFF,TGTGCCTGGAGTTTGAGGGCTGAAGCTTTCTTT
.,.,TRBJ2-3,TRBV2,CASSLDLTDTQYF,TGTGCCAGCAGCTTAGACCTCACAGATACGCAGTATTTT
TRBD2,.,TRBJ2-2,TRBV20-1,CSASGGRGETGELFF,TGCAGTGCTAGTGGCGGGAGGGGGGAGACCGGGGAGCTGTTTTTT
TRBD2,.,TRBJ2-1,TRBV4-1,CASSLGLAYSEQFF,TGCGCCAGCAGCCTCGGACTAGCGTATAGTGAGCAGTTCTTC
.,.,TRBJ2-7,TRBV18,CASSRGVSDYEQYF,TGTGCCAGCTCACGGGGGGTATCGGACTACGAGCAGTACTTC
.,.,TRBJ2-3,TRBV20-1,CSKFGSGPGTDTQYF,TGCAGCAAATTCGGGAGCGGTCCGGGCACAGATACGCAGTATTTT
.,.,TRBJ2-3,TRBV24-1,CATSRDTDTQYF,TGTGCCACCAGTCGGGACACAGATACGCAGTATTTT
.,.,TRBJ1-2,TRBV2,CASSDSPYGYTF,TGTGCCAGCAGTGATAGCCCGTATGGCTACACCTTC
TRBD2,few,TRBJ2-7,TRBV7-2,CASSLISGNYEQYF,TGTGCCAGCAGCTTAATCAGCGGGAATTACGAGCAGTACTTC
.,.,TRBJ2-3,TRBV20-1,CSARTDTSTDTQYF,TGCAGTGCTAGAACCGACACCAGCACAGATACGCAGTATTTT
.,.,TRBJ1-2,TRBV5-6,CASSWGTHGYTF,TGTGCCAGCAGCTGGGGGACGCATGGCTACACCTTC
TRBD1,few,TRBJ1-2,TRBV5-4,CASSLVGAGGRGYTF,TGTGCCAGCAGCTTGGTAGGGGCAGGGGGCAGGGGCTACACCTTC
.,.,TRBJ1-5,TRBV5-1,CASSPAPNQPQHF,TGCGCCAGCAGCCCAGCCCCCAATCAGCCCCAGCATTTT
TRBD2,few,TRBJ2-2,TRBV2,CASSEARVAGGGTGELFF,TGTGCCAGCAGTGAAGCGCGAGTAGCGGGAGGCGGCACCGGGGAGCTGTTTTTT
TRBD1,few,TRBJ1-6,TRBV6-5,CASSYSDRVGSPLHF,TGTGCCAGCAGTTACTCCGACAGGGTCGGTTCACCCCTCCACTTT
TRBD2,.,TRBJ2-7,TRBV20-1,CSARGLADYEQYF,TGCAGTGCTCGGGGACTAGCGGATTACGAGCAGTACTTC